This paragraph reports one T cell receptor beta chain. The source of the sample is a study of blood T cell repertoires in COVID-19. In the study overall: The study drew acute and convalescent COVID-19 samples from the United States, Italy and Spain.

Authors' analysis steps: Estimation of nucleated cell counts relied on the amplification of reference gene primers. Sequenced by immunoSEQ multiplex PCR; TCRdb stores in-frame clones only, minus some. Clone size and the V and J calls come from that table; the DNA yielded D and trimming. The sample records more than 65,000 clones, around 80% being singletons. The CDR3 totals 11 residues. After removal of 5 bases from V and 10 bases from J, the junction contained 3 bases not matched to a gene. Germline V gene sequence: CDR1 MNHEY, CDR2 SVGAGI. The chain carries TRBV6-5 and TRBJ1-1; 8 positions match TRBD1. The clonotype comes from a man in his fifties or sixties with active COVID-19. Sequencing was performed on peripheral blood. The CDR3 DNA is TGTGCCAGCAGTACCGGGACAGGAGCTTTCTTT. Residues: CASSTGTGAFF.